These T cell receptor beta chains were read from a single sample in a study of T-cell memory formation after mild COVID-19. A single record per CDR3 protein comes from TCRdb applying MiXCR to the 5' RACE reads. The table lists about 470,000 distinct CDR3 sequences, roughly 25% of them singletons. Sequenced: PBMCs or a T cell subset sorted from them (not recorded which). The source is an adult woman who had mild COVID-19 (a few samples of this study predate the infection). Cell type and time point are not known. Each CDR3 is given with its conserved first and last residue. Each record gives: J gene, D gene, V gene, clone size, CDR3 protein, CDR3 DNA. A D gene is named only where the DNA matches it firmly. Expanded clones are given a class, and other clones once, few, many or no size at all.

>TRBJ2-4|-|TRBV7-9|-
CASSLPPHRGKNIQYF
TGTGCCAGCAGCCTTCCACCGCACCGGGGGAAAAACATTCAGTACTTC
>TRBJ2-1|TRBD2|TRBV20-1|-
CSARDSGLAAYNEQFF
TGCAGTGCTAGAGACTCGGGACTAGCGGCTTACAATGAGCAGTTCTTC
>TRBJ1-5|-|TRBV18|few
CASHDSLSNQPQHF
TGTGCCAGCCACGACAGCCTTAGCAATCAGCCCCAGCATTTT
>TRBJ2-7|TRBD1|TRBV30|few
CACPTGKSSYEQYF
TGTGCCTGCCCGACAGGGAAGAGCTCCTACGAGCAGTACTTC
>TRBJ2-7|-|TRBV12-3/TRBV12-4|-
CASSLSGLSEQYF
TGTGCCAGCAGTTTGTCAGGGTTGTCCGAGCAGTACTTC
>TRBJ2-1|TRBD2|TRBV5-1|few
CASSLDGLAGDVFGEQFF
TGCGCCAGCAGCTTGGACGGACTAGCGGGAGATGTATTCGGTGAGCAGTTCTTC
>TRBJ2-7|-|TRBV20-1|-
CSASDSSYEQYF
TGCAGTGCTTCCGACAGCTCCTACGAGCAGTACTTC
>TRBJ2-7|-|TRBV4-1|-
CASSQRGDFLSYEQYF
TGCGCCAGCAGCCAAAGGGGGGATTTCCTATCCTACGAGCAGTACTTC
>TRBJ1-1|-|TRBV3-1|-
CASSPSPPEAFF
TGTGCCAGCAGCCCCTCACCTCCTGAAGCTTTCTTT
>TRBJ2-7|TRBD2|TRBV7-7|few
CASSSELAGEQYF
TGTGCCAGCAGCTCCGAACTAGCGGGCGAGCAGTACTTC
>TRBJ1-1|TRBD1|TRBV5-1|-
CASSTTGEGTEAFF
TGCGCCAGCAGCACCACAGGGGAGGGGACTGAAGCTTTCTTT
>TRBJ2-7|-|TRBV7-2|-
CASSLGTGLGYEQYF
TGTGCCAGCAGCTTAGGGACGGGACTTGGCTACGAGCAGTACTTC
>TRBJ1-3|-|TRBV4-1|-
CASSQVVSGNTIYF
TGCGCCAGCAGCCAAGTGGTCTCTGGAAACACCATATATTTT
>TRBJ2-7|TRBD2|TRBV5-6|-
CASSLGRGLAGGSGEQYF
TGTGCCAGCAGCCTGGGCCGCGGGCTAGCGGGAGGTTCCGGCGAGCAGTACTTC
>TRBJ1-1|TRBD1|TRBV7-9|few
CASSSRQGVNTEAFF
TGTGCCAGCAGCTCCAGACAGGGAGTGAACACTGAAGCTTTCTTT
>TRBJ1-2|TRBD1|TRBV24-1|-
CATSEVQGAYGYTF
TGTGCCACCAGTGAGGTCCAGGGGGCATATGGCTACACCTTC
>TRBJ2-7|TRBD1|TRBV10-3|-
CAISETTGGHYEQYF
TGTGCCATCAGTGAAACCACAGGGGGACACTACGAGCAGTACTTC
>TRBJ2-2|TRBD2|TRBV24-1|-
CATSDHLGTSGYTGELFF
TGTGCCACCAGTGACCACCTAGGGACTAGCGGGTACACCGGGGAGCTGTTTTTT